This TCR beta chain was observed in a study of cytomegalovirus exposure and HLA in healthy donors. Those who donated were healthy bone marrow donors. A few counts support this clone. Its antigen is currently unknown. Primers included in the PCR were 60 Vbeta and 13 Jbeta primers. Sequencing used immunoSEQ multiplex PCR; TCRdb keeps in-frame clones, though not all of them. The table lists roughly 100,000 clones, roughly three quarters of them singletons, with 15% to 20% in the top ten. Study outcomes and limitations: Accurate prediction of HLA-A and HLA-B alleles (for most subjects) was reportedly achieved from TCR beta sequences.

V was clipped by 3 bases and J by 0 bases, with 8 bases between them. This CDR3 is 14 amino acids long. Germline V lookup: CDR1 MNHNS, CDR2 SASEGT. This chain connects TRBV6-1 to TRBJ1-1; D perhaps matches TRBD1 (5 bases). Material for sequencing was PBMCs. The receptor was derived from a woman aged 55-70 years in good health and CMV-seropositive. CDR3 region: CASSEDTVNTEAFF. CDR3 sequence (DNA): TGTGCCAGCAGTGAGGACACAGTGAACACTGAAGCTTTCTTT.